The sequence of this T cell receptor beta chain was determined in a study of identical twins. Study-level results: For zero-insertion analyses, partial confounding could come from invariant MAIT and iNKT cells. Models underpredicted monozygotic twin sharing of out-of-frame TCR alpha.

TCRdb re-called the 5' RACE reads through MiXCR, storing one row per CDR3 protein. The sample records hundreds of thousands of distinct CDR3 sequences, less than 10% being singletons. The CDR3 is made up of 15 amino acids. Germline CDR1 is SGDLS and CDR2 is YYNGEE. Trimming removed 0 bases from V and 2 bases from J, with 12 bases in between. Notes on this clonotype: Its matching antigen is unknown.

The same data also went into a second study, on yellow fever vaccine responses in identical twins.

Sequenced material: PBMCs. This clonotype was obtained from a woman under 30 in good health. The V call is TRBV9, the J call TRBJ2-7; D is perhaps TRBD1 or TRBD2 (6 bases each). The CDR3 nucleotides are TGTGCCAGCAGCGTAGGGGGGGCGCTTACCTACGAGCAGTACTTC. It yields the protein CASSVGGALTYEQYF. Variable domain in full (rest from reference TRBV9 and TRBJ2-7): DSGVTQTPKHLITATGQRVTLRCSPRSGDLSVYWYQQSLDQGLQFLIQYYNGEERAKGNILERFSAQQFPDLHSELNLSSLELGDSALYFCASSVGGALTYEQYFGPGTRLTVT.